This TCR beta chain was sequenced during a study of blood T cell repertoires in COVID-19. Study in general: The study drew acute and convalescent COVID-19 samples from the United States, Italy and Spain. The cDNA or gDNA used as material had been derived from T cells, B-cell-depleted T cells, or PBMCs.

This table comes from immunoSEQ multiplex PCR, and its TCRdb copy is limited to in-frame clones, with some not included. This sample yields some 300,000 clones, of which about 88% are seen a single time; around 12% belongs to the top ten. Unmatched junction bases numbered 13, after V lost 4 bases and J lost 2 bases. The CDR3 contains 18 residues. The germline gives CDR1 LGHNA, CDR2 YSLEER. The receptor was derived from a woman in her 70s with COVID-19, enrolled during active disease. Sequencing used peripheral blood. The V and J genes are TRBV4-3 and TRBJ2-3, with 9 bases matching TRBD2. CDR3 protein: CASSPELGSGGFTDTQYF. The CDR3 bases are TGCGCCAGCAGCCCTGAACTGGGGAGCGGGGGGTTCACAGATACGCAGTATTTT.